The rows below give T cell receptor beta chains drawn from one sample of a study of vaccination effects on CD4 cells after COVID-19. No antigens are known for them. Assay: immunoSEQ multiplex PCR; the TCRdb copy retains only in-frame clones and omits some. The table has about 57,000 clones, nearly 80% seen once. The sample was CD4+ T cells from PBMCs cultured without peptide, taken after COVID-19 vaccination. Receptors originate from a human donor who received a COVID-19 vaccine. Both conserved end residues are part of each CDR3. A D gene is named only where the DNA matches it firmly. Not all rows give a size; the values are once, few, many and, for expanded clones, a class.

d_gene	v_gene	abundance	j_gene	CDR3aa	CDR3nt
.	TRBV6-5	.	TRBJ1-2	CASSYLSGGDYGYTF	TGTGCCAGCAGTTACTTGTCTGGGGGGGACTATGGCTACACCTTC
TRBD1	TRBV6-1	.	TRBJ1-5	CASSAGGGLLSNQPQHF	TGTGCCAGCAGTGCAGGGGGAGGTCTCCTTAGCAATCAGCCCCAGCATTTT
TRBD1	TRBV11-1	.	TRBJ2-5	CASSPGGQLQETQYF	TGTGCCAGCAGCCCAGGGGGACAGCTCCAAGAGACCCAGTACTTC
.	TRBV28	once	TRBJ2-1	CASSSPLYVNEQFF	TGTGCCAGCAGTTCCCCCCTTTACGTCAATGAGCAGTTCTTC
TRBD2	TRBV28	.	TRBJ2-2	CASSFGLQKREGRNTGELFF	TGTGCCAGCAGTTTCGGATTACAAAAGCGGGAGGGCCGGAACACCGGGGAGCTGTTTTTT
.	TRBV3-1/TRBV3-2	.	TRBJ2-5	CASSQHTMTQETQYF	TGTGCCAGCAGCCAGCATACAATGACCCAAGAGACCCAGTACTTC
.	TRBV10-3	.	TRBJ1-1	CAISTTPTGAFF	TGTGCCATCAGCACGACCCCCACGGGAGCTTTCTTT
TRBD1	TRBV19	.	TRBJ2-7	CARLGEDRVGSYEQYF	TGTGCCAGGCTGGGGGAGGACAGGGTTGGCTCCTACGAGCAGTACTTC
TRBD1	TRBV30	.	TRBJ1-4	CAWSKGAEGEKLFF	TGTGCCTGGAGTAAGGGGGCCGAGGGTGAAAAACTGTTTTTT
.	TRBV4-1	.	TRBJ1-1	CASSQPTGFQAPRAEAFF	TGCGCCAGCAGCCAGCCCACCGGGTTTCAGGCCCCTCGCGCTGAAGCTTTCTTT
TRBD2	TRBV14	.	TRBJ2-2	CASSHLAENTGELFF	TGTGCCAGCAGCCACCTAGCGGAGAACACCGGGGAGCTGTTTTTT
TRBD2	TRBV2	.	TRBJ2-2	CASTGVAGNTGELFF	TGTGCCAGCACCGGGGTAGCGGGGAACACCGGGGAGCTGTTTTTT
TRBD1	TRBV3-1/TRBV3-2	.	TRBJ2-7	CASSLTTGGFSYEQYF	TGTGCCAGCAGCCTCACGACAGGGGGTTTCTCCTACGAGCAGTACTTC
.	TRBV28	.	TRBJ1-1	CASSFPDRNTEAFF	TGTGCCAGCAGTTTCCCCGACAGAAACACTGAAGCTTTCTTT
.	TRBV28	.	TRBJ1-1	CASSPHILGGTEAFF	TGTGCCAGCAGCCCCCACATTTTGGGAGGTACTGAAGCTTTCTTT
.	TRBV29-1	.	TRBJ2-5	CSVGNPQGETQYF	TGCAGCGTCGGAAACCCCCAAGGGGAGACCCAGTACTTC
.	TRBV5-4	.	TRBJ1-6	CASSLERVNSPLHF	TGTGCCAGCAGCTTGGAACGGGTTAATTCACCCCTCCACTTT
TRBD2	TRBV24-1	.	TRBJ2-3	CATSDTRTSGGPDTQYF	TGTGCCACCAGTGATACGAGGACTAGCGGGGGCCCAGATACGCAGTATTTT
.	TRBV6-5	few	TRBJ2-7	CASSSAPGRSRGEQYF	.
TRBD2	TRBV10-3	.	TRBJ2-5	CATCRSTSGETQYF	TGTGCCACTTGCCGCTCGACTAGCGGGGAGACCCAGTACTTC
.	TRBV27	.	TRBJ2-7	CASRPGAFYEQYF	TGTGCCAGCCGACCCGGGGCCTTCTACGAGCAGTACTTC
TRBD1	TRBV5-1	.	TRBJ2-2	CASNDPGGGNTGELFF	TGCGCCAGTAACGACCCAGGGGGCGGAAACACCGGGGAGCTGTTTTTT
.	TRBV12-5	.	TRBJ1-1	CASGLVGYGTNTEAFF	TGTGCTAGTGGTTTGGTAGGGTACGGGACTAACACTGAAGCTTTCTTT
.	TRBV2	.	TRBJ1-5	CASMGGLAQPQHF	TGTGCCAGCATGGGGGGCCTTGCCCAGCCCCAGCATTTT
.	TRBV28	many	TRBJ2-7	CASSSLIRSYEQYF	TGTGCCAGCAGCTCCCTCATTAGGTCCTACGAGCAGTACTTC
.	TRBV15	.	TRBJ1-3	CATSRETRVFSGNTIYF	TGTGCCACCAGCAGAGAGACGAGGGTCTTCTCTGGAAACACCATATATTTT
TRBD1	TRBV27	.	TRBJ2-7	CASSSPDRGLYEQYF	TGTGCCAGCAGTTCGCCGGACAGGGGGCTATACGAGCAGTACTTC
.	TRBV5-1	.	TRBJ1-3	CASSADGVSGNTIYF	TGCGCCAGCAGCGCCGACGGAGTCTCTGGAAACACCATATATTTT
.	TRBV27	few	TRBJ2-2	CASSLKPELGELFF	TGTGCCAGCAGTTTGAAGCCAGAACTCGGGGAGCTGTTTTTT
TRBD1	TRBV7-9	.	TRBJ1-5	CASSRTGGIMQPQHF	TGTGCCAGCAGCCGGACAGGGGGCATAATGCAGCCCCAGCATTTT
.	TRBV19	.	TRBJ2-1	CASSMSLSTGVTGSYNEQFF	TGTGCCAGTAGTATGAGTTTAAGTACGGGAGTCACGGGGTCCTACAATGAGCAGTTCTTC
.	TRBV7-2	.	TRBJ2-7	CASSLVEGSYEQYF	TGTGCCAGCAGCTTAGTGGAGGGAAGCTACGAGCAGTACTTC
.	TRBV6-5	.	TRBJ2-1	CASSSGYSSYNEQFF	TGTGCCAGCAGTTCAGGGTATTCCTCCTACAATGAGCAGTTCTTC
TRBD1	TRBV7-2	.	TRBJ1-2	CASSFRQGRGYTF	TGTGCCAGCAGCTTCCGACAGGGGCGCGGCTACACCTTC
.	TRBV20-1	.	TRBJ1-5	CSASWFSSNQPQHF	TGCAGTGCTAGTTGGTTTTCGAGCAATCAGCCCCAGCATTTT
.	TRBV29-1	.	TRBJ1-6	CSVSTGDNSPLHF	TGCAGCGTTTCGACGGGAGATAATTCACCCCTCCACTTT
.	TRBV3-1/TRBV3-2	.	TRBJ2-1	CASSPLRGYNEQFF	TGTGCCAGCAGCCCCCTCCGAGGGTACAATGAGCAGTTCTTC
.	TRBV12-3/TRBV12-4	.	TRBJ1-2	CASSLSQVGGYTF	TGTGCCAGCAGTTTGTCCCAGGTGGGTGGCTACACCTTC
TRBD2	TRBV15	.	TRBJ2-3	CATRQGGLALTDTQYF	TGTGCCACCAGGCAGGGGGGACTAGCGCTCACAGATACGCAGTATTTT
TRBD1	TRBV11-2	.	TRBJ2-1	CASSLGQTGGQFF	TGTGCCAGCAGCTTAGGACAGACAGGGGGGCAGTTCTTC
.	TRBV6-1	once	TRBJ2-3	CASSEERSRLTDTQYF	TGTGCCAGCAGTGAAGAGAGGTCCCGCCTCACAGATACGCAGTATTTT
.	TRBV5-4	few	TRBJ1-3	CASSKGDTGNTIYF	TGTGCCAGCAGTAAAGGGGACACTGGAAACACCATATATTTT